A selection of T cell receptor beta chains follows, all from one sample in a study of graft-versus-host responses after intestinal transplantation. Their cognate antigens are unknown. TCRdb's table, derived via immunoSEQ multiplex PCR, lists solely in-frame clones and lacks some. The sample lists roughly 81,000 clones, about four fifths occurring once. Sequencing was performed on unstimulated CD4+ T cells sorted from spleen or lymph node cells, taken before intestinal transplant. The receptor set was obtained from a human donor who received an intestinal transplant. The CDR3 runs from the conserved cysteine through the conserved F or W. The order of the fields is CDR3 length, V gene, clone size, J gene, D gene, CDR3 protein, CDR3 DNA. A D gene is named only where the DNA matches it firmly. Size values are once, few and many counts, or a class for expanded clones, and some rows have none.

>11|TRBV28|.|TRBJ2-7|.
CASSPWEEQYF
TGTGCCAGCAGTCCCTGGGAGGAGCAGTACTTC
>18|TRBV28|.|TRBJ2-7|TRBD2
CASSSPGAGGTTHYEQYF
TGTGCCAGCAGTTCCCCAGGGGCGGGGGGCACCACACACTACGAGCAGTACTTC
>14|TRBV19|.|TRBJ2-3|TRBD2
CASDGGRSTDTQYF
TGTGCCAGTGACGGGGGGAGGAGCACAGATACGCAGTATTTT
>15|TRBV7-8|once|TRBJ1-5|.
CASSANRVGNQPQHF
TGTGCCAGCAGCGCGAACAGGGTAGGGAATCAGCCCCAGCATTTT
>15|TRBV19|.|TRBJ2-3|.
CASSPGSYLTDTQYF
TGTGCCAGTAGTCCGGGATCCTACCTCACAGATACGCAGTATTTT
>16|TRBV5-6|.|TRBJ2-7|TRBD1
CASSSSWLGGVYEQYF
TGTGCCAGCAGCTCGTCTTGGCTAGGGGGCGTTTACGAGCAGTACTTC
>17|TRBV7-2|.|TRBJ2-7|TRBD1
CASSFFSTGTGGHEQYF
TGTGCCAGCAGCTTCTTTTCTACCGGGACAGGGGGTCACGAGCAGTACTTC
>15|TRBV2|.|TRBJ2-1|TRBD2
CASRGAAGGYNEQFF
TGTGCCAGCAGGGGGGCGGCGGGAGGTTACAATGAGCAGTTCTTC
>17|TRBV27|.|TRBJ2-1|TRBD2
CASRGWASGLSYNEQFF
TGTGCCAGCCGCGGATGGGCTAGCGGGCTTTCCTACAATGAGCAGTTCTTC
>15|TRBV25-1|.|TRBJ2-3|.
CASSESRARRDTQYF
TGTGCCAGCAGTGAATCGCGGGCTCGGAGAGATACGCAGTATTTT
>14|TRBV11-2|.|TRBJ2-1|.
CASSSRLARNEQFF
TGTGCCAGCAGCTCCAGATTAGCGCGCAATGAGCAGTTCTTC
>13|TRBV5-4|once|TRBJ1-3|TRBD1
CASSGDRGTTIYF
TGTGCCAGCAGCGGGGACAGGGGGACCACCATATATTTT
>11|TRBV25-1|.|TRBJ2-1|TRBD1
CASARGHEQFF
TGTGCCAGCGCCAGGGGGCATGAGCAGTTCTTC
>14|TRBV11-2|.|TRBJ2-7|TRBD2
CASRRGAGGSVRYF
TGTGCCAGCAGACGGGGGGCGGGAGGATCGGTTCGGTACTTC
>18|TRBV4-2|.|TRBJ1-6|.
CASSQDTSQSSYNSPLHF
TGTGCCAGCAGCCAAGATACTAGTCAGAGCTCCTATAATTCACCCCTCCACTTT
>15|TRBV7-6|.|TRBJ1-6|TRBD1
CASSLVGTGNSPLHF
TGTGCCAGCAGCTTAGTGGGGACAGGGAATTCACCCCTCCACTTT
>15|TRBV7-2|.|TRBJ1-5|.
CASSFSYGPNQPQHF
TGTGCCAGCAGCTTCTCGTACGGTCCCAATCAGCCCCAGCATTTT
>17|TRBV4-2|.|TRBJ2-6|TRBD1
CASSPRTGGIGANVLTF
TGTGCCAGCAGCCCCAGGACAGGGGGCATCGGGGCCAACGTCCTGACTTTC
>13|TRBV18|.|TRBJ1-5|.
CASSLSLYQPQHF
TGTGCCAGCTCACTATCCCTTTATCAGCCCCAGCATTTT
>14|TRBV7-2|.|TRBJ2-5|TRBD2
CASRVAGGGETQYF
TGTGCCAGCAGAGTAGCGGGGGGCGGAGAGACCCAGTACTTC
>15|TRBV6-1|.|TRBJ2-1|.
CASIRERSSYNEQFF
TGTGCCAGCATTCGGGAGCGGAGCTCCTACAATGAGCAGTTCTTC
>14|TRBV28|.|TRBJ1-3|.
CASSAEVPGNTIYF
TGTGCCAGCAGTGCGGAGGTACCCGGAAACACCATATATTTT
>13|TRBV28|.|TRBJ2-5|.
CASSLGQPGTQYF
TGTGCCAGCAGTTTAGGTCAGCCGGGGACCCAGTACTTC
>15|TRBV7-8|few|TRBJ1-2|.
CASSSQRGAMLGYTF
TGTGCCAGCAGCTCCCAACGGGGAGCTATGCTAGGCTACACCTTC
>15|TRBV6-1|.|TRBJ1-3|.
CASTLGGQGGNTIYF
TGTGCCAGCACCTTGGGGGGGCAGGGTGGAAACACCATATATTTT
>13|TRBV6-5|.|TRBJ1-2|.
CASSYEGGDGYTF
TGTGCCAGCAGTTACGAAGGGGGGGATGGCTACACCTTC
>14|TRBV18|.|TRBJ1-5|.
CASSPGQRDQPQHF
TGTGCCAGCTCACCGGGGCAGCGAGATCAGCCCCAGCATTTT